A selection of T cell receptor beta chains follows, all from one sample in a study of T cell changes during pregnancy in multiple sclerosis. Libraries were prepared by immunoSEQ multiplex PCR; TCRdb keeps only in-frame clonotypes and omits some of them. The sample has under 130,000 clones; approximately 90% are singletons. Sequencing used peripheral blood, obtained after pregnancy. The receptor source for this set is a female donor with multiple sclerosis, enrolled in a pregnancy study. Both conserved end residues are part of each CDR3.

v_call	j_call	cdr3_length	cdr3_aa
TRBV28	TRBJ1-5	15	CASSLFGGGNQPQHF
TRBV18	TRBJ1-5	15	CASSQLQGANQPQHF
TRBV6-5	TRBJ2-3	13	CASAGAGTDTQYF
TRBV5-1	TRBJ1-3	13	CASSLEAADTIYF
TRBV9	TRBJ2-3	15	CASSVGGGPTDTQYF
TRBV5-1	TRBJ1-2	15	CASSGGQGIGYGYTF
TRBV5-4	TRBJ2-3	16	CASSLWLAADTDTQYF
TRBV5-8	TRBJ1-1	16	CASSPGRQGWETEAFF
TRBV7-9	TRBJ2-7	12	CASSFEGSEQYF
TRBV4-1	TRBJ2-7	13	CASSRDTSYEQYF
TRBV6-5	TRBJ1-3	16	CASSFTATYSGNTIYF
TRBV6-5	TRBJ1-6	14	CASTPPGNNSPLHF
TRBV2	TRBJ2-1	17	CASSLTSGGWAYNEQFF
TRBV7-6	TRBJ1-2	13	CASSPTGHYGYTF
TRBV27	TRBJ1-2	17	CASRREGQGWQGGGYTF
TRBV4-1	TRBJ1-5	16	CASSPNGGGRHQPQHF
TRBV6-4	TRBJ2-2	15	CASSGDSPNTGELFF
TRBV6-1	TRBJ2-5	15	CASSDPDRGQETQYF
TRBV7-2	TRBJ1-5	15	CASSLVSQGDQPQHF
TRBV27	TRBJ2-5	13	CASSRDRQETQYF
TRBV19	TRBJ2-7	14	CASSLQGGPYEQYF
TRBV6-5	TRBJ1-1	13	CASRETGPTEAFF
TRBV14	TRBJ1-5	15	CASSRLVYSNQPQHF
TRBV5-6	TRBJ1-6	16	CASSPPSGQGGSPLHF
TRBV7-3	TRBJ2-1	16	CVSSLVASGGINEQFF
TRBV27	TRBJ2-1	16	CASRSLLAGVSNEQFF
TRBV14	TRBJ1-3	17	CASSQTGAPSSGNTIYF
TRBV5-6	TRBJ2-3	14	CASSLDRVADTQYF
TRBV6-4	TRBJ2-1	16	CASSHEGGGVYNEQFF
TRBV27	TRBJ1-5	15	CASSLQGKSNQPQHF
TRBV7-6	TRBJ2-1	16	CASSLGAGGLFNEQFF
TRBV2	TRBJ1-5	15	CASSLDTGGGQPQHF
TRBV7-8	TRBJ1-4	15	CASSLDQMTNEKLFF
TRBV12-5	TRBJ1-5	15	CASGLAGGPNQPQHF
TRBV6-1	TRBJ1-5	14	CASSELRSNQPQHF
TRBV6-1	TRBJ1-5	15	CASSEFAGSHQPQHF
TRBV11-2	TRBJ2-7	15	CASSPLGTDLYEQYF
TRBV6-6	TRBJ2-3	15	CASTLARGSTDTQYF